This T cell receptor beta chain was observed in a study of T cell clonotyping in hematopoietic cell transplantation. Study results and limitations: Recipient TCR diversity dropped after transplant; expanded clonotypes rose from day 30 to 180. Graft donor and pretransplant recipient Inverse Simpson Index values predicted broader posttransplant TCR diversity.

As for this clone: As yet, its antigen is unknown.

Sequenced by immunoSEQ multiplex PCR; TCRdb stores in-frame clones only, minus some. The data show around 80,000 clones, about 95% seen once. The time point was: recipient sample about 28 days before transplant, after cytoreduction. V was trimmed by 5 bases and J by 0 bases, leaving 11 bases between them. The CDR3 is 15 residues long. Germline V gene sequence: CDR1 MNHEY, CDR2 SVGAGI. This sequence joins TRBV6-5 and TRBJ1-5, with D perhaps TRBD1 (6 bases). The clonotype comes from a woman aged 50 to 65 with acute myeloid leukemia. Some clones in this sample may be carry-over from other donors' samples. Here the sequenced sample was peripheral blood mononuclear cells, taken before stem cell transplant. The CDR3 here is CASSPTGYSNQPQHF. In DNA, the CDR3 is TGTGCCAGCAGTCCCACAGGGTATAGCAATCAGCCCCAGCATTTT.